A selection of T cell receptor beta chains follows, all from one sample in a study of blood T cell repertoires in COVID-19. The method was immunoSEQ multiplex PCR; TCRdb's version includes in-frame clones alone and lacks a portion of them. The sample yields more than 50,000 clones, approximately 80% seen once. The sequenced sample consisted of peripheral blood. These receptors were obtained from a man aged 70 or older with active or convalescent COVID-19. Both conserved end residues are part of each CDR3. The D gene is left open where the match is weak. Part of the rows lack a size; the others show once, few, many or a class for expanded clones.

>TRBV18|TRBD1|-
CASSPGQVQNTEAFF
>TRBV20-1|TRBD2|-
CSAPGGDTQYF
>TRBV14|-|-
CASSRQEIIYEQYF
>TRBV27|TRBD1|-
CASSFRGDNSPLHF
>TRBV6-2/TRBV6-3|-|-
CASSYSDRRSPQETDTQYF
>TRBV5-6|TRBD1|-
CASSAGTGGDEQFF
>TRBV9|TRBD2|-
CASSVVSLAGPYEQYF
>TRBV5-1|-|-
CASSPQPQGMIAFF
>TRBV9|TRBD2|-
CASSYLPSGGTNNEQFF
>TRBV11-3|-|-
CASSFRRGSGANVLTF
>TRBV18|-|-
CASSPRIGRGTTEAFF
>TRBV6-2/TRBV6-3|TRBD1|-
CASRPTGARNQPQHF
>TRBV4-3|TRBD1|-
CASSRDRGPYEQYF
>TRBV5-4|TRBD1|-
CASSSGTVTYEQYF
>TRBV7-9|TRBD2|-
CASSLPEREGPGTQYF
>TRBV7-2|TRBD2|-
CASSSVAGPDVEQYF
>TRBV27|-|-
CASSFGGGGTQYF
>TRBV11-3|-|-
CASSLVGSYEFF
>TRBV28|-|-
CASSLAGGFGEKLFF
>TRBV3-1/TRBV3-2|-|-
CASSPMTWTGGGNTIYF
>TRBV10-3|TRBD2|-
CAISEGTSGRADTQYF
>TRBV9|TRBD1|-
CASSADPRGPTEAFF
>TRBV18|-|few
CASSPVGGDNQPQHF
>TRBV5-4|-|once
CASSFDSSYEQYF
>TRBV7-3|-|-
CASSLYPDYNNEQFF
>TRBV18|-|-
CASSPGGRNLGALHF
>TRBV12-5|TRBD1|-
CASGLDRGTYGYTF
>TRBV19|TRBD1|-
CASSTQGQGEQYF
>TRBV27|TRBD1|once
CASRGIRQGDYGYTF
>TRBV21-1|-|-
CASSGGRAHHTGELFF
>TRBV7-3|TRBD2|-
CATSRREGHYNEQFF
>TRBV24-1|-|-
CAIGGYNEQFF
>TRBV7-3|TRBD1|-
CASSSGQGWNEQFF
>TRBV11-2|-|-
CASRFGGIQNEQFF
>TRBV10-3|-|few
CAISDLAGALHF
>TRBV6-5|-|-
CASRDTGTGNEQFF
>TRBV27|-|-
CASSSTGWVTEAFF
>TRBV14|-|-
CASSQDLGGEQFF
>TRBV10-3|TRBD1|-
CAISESLTGANYGYTF
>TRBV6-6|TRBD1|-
CASSPINRGWTF
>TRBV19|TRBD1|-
CASGTGGSYEQYF
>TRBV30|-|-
CAWIASGNTIYF
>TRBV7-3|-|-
CASSSRVNTEAFF
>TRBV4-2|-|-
CASSQDSLGSDFSYEQYF
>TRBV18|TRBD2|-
CASSPLRGGLEQYF
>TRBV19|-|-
CASSIGARYTEAFF
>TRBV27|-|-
CASSEVYPRDYQPQHF
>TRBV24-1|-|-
CATSDSRVSWGGYTF
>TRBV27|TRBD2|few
CASSSNIGLAGGYEQYF
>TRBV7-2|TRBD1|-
CASSVGTGRPYEQYF
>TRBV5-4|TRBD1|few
CASSTRDRNSPLHF
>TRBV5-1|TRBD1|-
CASSLGGGGTDTQYF
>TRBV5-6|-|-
CASSLPVQTNYGYTF
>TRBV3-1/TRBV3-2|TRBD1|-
CASSQQDRGGGYTF